This entry lists 14 T cell receptor beta chains sequenced from one sample in a study of T cell responses to AZD1222 COVID-19 vaccine. Profiled with immunoSEQ multiplex PCR; TCRdb holds only in-frame clones, not every one. Among approximately 150,000 clones listed, approximately 89% were seen once. Sequences were derived from peripheral blood, sampled 28 days after the second AZD1222 dose. The origin of the receptors is an adult who received the AZD1222 COVID-19 vaccine.

The chain links TRBV9 to TRBJ2-2; TRBD2 might be the D (6 bases). The V gene's germline CDR1 is SGDLS and CDR2 YYNGEE. With 0 bases removed from V and 2 bases from J, the gap between germline ends came to 11 bases. The CDR3 covers 16 residues. The CDR3 is CASSVGDLGNTGELFF. The CDR3 coding sequence is TGTGCCAGCAGCGTAGGGGACTTGGGAAACACCGGGGAGCTGTTTTTT.

The V call is TRBV18, the J call TRBJ1-2; 7 bases fit TRBD1. V gave up 3 bases and J gave up 1 base; unmatched junction bases: 2. Germline CDR1 KGHSH, CDR2 LQKENI. CDR3 length: 14 residues. This chain's CDR3 is CASSPTGDNYGYTF. The CDR3 nucleotides are TGTGCCAGCTCACCTACAGGGGATAACTATGGCTACACCTTC.

V usage is TRBV7-7 and J usage is TRBJ2-5; possible D gene TRBD2, 6 bases. This CDR3 has 15 amino acids. In germline, CDR1 is SSHAT, CDR2 FNYEAQ (reference sequence). V dropped 3 bases and J dropped 2 bases, with 13 bases sitting between them. DNA of the CDR3: TGTGCCAGCAGCTTGGGTCTAGCGAGACAAGAGACCCAGTACTTC. Translating gives CASSLGLARQETQYF. Full variable domain (missing parts from reference TRBV7-7 and TRBJ2-5): GAGVSQSPRYKVTKRGQDVTLRCDPISSHATLYWYQQALGQGPEFLTYFNYEAQPDKSGLPSDRFSAERPEGSISTLTIQRTEQRDSAMYRCASSLGLARQETQYFGPGTRLLVL.

The chain uses TRBV19 and TRBJ1-2, with D perhaps matching TRBD1 (6 bases). CDR3 length equals 16 residues. V shed 5 bases and J shed 8 bases, with 24 bases lying between them. Germline CDR1 is LNHDA and CDR2 is SQIVND (reference sequence). DNA for the CDR3: TGTGCCAGTAGTCCCGGGGGCTCGCCGTTCTACATCGGCTACACCTTC. Translating it yields CASSPGGSPFYIGYTF. Full variable domain (outside the CDR3, taken from reference TRBV19 and TRBJ1-2): DGGITQSPKYLFRKEGQNVTLSCEQNLNHDAMYWYRQDPGQGLRLIYYSQIVNDFQKGDIAEGYSVSREKKESFPLTVTSAQKNPTAFYLCASSPGGSPFYIGYTFGSGTRLTVV.

V and J are TRBV20-1 and TRBJ1-1; D gene uncertain. CDR3 length equals 13 residues. The germline V and J ends were trimmed by 3 bases and 1 base, with 9 bases remaining between them. Germline V gene sequence: CDR1 DFQATT, CDR2 SNEGSKA (reference sequence). The CDR3 coding sequence is TGCAGTGCTAGTAGGCAACCGAACACTGAAGCTTTCTTT. Protein sequence: CSASRQPNTEAFF.

This clone was detected only once. This chain links TRBV25-1 with TRBJ2-3, with 8 bases aligning to TRBD1. J was trimmed by 3 bases and V by 2 bases; bases with no gene match: 7. The germline V gene has CDR1 MGHDK and CDR2 SYGVNS. The CDR3 totals 16 residues. The CDR3 DNA is TGTGCCAGCAGTGAAGCCAACAGGGGGTTGACAGATACGCAGTATTTT. Translation: CASSEANRGLTDTQYF. The variable domain in full, completed from reference TRBV25-1 and TRBJ2-3, reads EADIYQTPRYLVIGTGKKITLECSQTMGHDKMYWYQQDPGMELHLIHYSYGVNSTEKGDLSSESTVSRIRTEHFPLTLESARPSHTSQYLCASSEANRGLTDTQYFGPGTRLTVL.

This chain uses TRBV4-3 with TRBJ2-7, with 9 bases that match TRBD1. Germline values: CDR1 LGHNA, CDR2 YSLEER. The CDR3 is 15 residues long. V lost 3 bases to trimming and J lost 3 bases; unmatched junction nucleotides: 6. The CDR3 region is CASSHTGGEHYEQYF. The CDR3 DNA sequence: TGCGCCAGCAGCCACACAGGGGGCGAGCACTACGAGCAGTACTTC.

This clone came up once. The V and J genes are TRBV7-9 and TRBJ1-1; D remains unclear. V shed 3 bases and J shed 1 base, with 6 bases lying between them. This CDR3 comprises 13 residues. CDR1 is SEHNR and CDR2 is FQNEAQ in the germline V gene (reference sequence). This chain's CDR3 is CASSFRQNTEAFF. CDR3 nucleotide sequence: TGTGCCAGCAGCTTTAGACAGAACACTGAAGCTTTCTTT.

The rearrangement uses TRBV3-1 (or the pseudogene TRBV3-2) and TRBJ2-5, with a weak D call TRBD2 (6 bases). Trimming removed 2 bases at V and 5 bases at J, with 18 bases between. The V gene's germline CDR1 is LGHDT and CDR2 YNNKEL (reference sequence). The CDR3 is 16 amino acids. CDR3 region: CASSQTIGPRGETQYF. The CDR3 region has the DNA TGTGCCAGCAGCCAAACGATAGGTCCTCGGGGGGAGACCCAGTACTTC.

This chain joins TRBV11-3 and TRBJ2-1, with TRBD1 matching over 7 bases. With V trimmed by 3 bases and J by 5 bases, 7 bases remained unmatched. Germline CDR1 and CDR2: SGHNT and YENEEA. The CDR3 totals 15 residues. This chain's CDR3 is CASSFRGSRHNEQFF. CDR3 bases: TGTGCCAGCAGCTTCAGGGGGAGCAGGCACAATGAGCAGTTCTTC.

There are a few counts of this clone. CDR3 region: CASSSIAGGPSYEQYF. As DNA, the CDR3 is TGTGCCAGCAGCTCTATAGCGGGAGGTCCATCCTACGAGCAGTACTTC. This chain uses TRBV7-9 with TRBJ2-7; 10 bases map to TRBD2. The trim removed 4 bases at V and 1 base at J, leaving 7 bases unmatched. Germline CDR1 reads SEHNR; CDR2 reads FQNEAQ (reference sequence). The CDR3 is made up of 16 amino acids.

The chain links TRBV5-1 to TRBJ1-1; D might be TRBD1 (5 bases). The germline CDR1 and CDR2 sequences are SGHRS and YFSETQ. This CDR3 is built from 15 residues. Trimming took 0 bases from V and 4 from J, leaving 13 bases between them. CDR3 bases: TGCGCCAGCAGCTTGGGCAGGGTTTCAGGCACTGAAGCTTTCTTT. Amino acid sequence: CASSLGRVSGTEAFF.

This clone has only one observation. The rearrangement uses TRBV2 and TRBJ2-7; 12 bases align to TRBD2. J gave up 0 bases and V 7 bases, and 7 bases lay outside the gene matches. Germline V lookup: CDR1 SNHLY, CDR2 FYNNEI. The CDR3 length is 16 residues. This chain's CDR3 is CASIGLAGKSSYEQYF. CDR3 DNA: TGTGCCAGCATCGGACTAGCGGGAAAGAGCTCCTACGAGCAGTACTTC. Full variable domain (outside the CDR3, taken from reference TRBV2 and TRBJ2-7): EPEVTQTPSHQVTQMGQEVILRCVPISNHLYFYWYRQILGQKVEFLVSFYNNEISEKSEIFDDQFSVERPDGSNFTLKIRSTKLEDSAMYFCASIGLAGKSSYEQYFGPGTRLTVT.

The chain links TRBV21-1 to TRBJ2-1; no check of the table's D call, TRBD1, against the DNA was made. TRBV21-1 is flagged as a pseudogene. The CDR3 loop spans 15 amino acids. The CDR3 loop is CASSKGQPGNNEQFF. As DNA, the CDR3 is TGTGCCAGCAGCAAAGGGCAGCCAGGAAACAATGAGCAGTTCTTC.